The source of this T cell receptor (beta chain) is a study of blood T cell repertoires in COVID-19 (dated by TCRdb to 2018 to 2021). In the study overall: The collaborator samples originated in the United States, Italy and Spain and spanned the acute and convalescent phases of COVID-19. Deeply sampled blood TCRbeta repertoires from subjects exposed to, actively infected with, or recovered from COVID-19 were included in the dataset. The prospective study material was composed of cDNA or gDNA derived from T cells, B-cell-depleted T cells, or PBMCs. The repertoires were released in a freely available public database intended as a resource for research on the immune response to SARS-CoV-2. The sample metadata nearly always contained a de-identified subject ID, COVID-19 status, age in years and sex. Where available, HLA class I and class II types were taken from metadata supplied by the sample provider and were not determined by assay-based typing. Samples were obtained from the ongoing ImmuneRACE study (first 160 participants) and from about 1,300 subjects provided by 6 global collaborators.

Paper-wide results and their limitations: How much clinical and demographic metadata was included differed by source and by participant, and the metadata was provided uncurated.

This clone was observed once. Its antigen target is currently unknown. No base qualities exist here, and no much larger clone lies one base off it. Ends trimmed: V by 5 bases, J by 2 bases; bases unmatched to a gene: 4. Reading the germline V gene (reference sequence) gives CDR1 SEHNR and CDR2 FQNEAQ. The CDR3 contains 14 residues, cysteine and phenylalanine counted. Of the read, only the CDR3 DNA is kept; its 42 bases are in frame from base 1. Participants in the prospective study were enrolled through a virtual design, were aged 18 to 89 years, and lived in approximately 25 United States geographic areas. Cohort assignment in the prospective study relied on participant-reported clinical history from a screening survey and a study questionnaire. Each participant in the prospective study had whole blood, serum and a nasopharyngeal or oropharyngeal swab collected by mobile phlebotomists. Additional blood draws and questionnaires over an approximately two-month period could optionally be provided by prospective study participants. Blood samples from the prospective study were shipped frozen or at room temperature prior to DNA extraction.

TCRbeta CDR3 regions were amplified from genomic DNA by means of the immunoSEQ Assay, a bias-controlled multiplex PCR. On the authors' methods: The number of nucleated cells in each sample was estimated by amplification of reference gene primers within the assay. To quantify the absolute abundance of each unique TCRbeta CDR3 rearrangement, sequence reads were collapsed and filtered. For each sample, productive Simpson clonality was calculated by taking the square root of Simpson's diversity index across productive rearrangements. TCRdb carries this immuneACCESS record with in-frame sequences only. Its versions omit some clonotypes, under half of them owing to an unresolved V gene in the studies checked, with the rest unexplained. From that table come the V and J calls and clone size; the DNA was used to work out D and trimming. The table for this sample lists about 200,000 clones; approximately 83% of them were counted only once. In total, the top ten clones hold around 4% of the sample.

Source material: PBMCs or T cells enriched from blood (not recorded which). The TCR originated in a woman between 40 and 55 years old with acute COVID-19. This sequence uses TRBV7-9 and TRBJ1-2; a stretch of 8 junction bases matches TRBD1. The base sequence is TGTGCCAGCAGCCGGACAGGGTACAACTATGGCTACACCTTC. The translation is CASSRTGYNYGYTF.